This T cell receptor beta chain was retrieved from a study of blood T cell repertoires in COVID-19. Per germline, CDR1 SGHVS and CDR2 FNYEAQ. The CDR3 covers 16 residues. With 2 bases removed from V and 0 bases from J, the gap between germline ends came to 10 bases. The cohort comprised adults aged 18 to 89 years residing in approximately 22 US areas. Data came from immunoSEQ multiplex PCR; TCRdb stores just in-frame clones and leaves some out. The data show hundreds of thousands of clones, 80% to 90% seen once. Material for sequencing was PBMCs or T cells enriched from blood (not recorded which). This receptor was identified in a woman aged 40 to 50 with acute COVID-19. The V and J genes are TRBV7-6 and TRBJ2-2, with a possible D match to TRBD1 (5 bases). Here the CDR3 reads CASSLSAGSNTGELFF. The CDR3 nucleotides read TGTGCCAGCAGCTTATCCGCAGGGTCGAACACCGGGGAGCTGTTTTTT.